This TCR beta chain comes out of a study of blood T cell repertoires in COVID-19. Study details: From T cells, B-cell-depleted T cells, or PBMCs came the material, which was cDNA or gDNA.

This table comes from immunoSEQ multiplex PCR, and its TCRdb copy is limited to in-frame clones, with some not included. This table holds tens of thousands of clones, roughly nine tenths found once. This CDR3 comprises 15 residues. V was clipped by 3 bases and J by 8 bases; unmatched bases: 2. CDR1 SGHRS and CDR2 YFSETQ come from the germline V gene. This sequence originates from a human donor with acute or convalescent COVID-19. The donor label of this sample is uncertain. The V call is TRBV5-1, the J call TRBJ2-1, with 16 nucleotides matching TRBD2. The specimen sequenced was peripheral blood. This chain's CDR3 is CASSSGLAGGDEQFF. Written as DNA, the CDR3 is TGCGCCAGCAGCTCGGGACTAGCGGGGGGGGATGAGCAGTTCTTC.